The rows below give T cell receptor beta chains drawn from one sample of a study of shared clonotypes between healthy human individuals. Method: immunoSEQ multiplex PCR; TCRdb's copy keeps in-frame clones and lacks some. The top ten clones hold approximately 0.37% of a sample with fewer than 2.5 million clones, roughly 93% of them seen once. The sample was naive CD4+ T cells from PBMCs. The receptors originated from a man aged 18 to 30 in good health. Some clones in this sample may be carry-over from other donors' samples. Each CDR3 is given with its conserved first and last residue. Each record gives: J gene, V gene, clone size, D gene, CDR3 protein. D genes are given only for firm matches. Rows may omit the clone size; those that give it use once, few, many or a size class.

>TRBJ2-3|TRBV4-2|.|.
CASSQLGGSTDTQYF
>TRBJ2-7|TRBV4-3|.|TRBD2
CASSQNPRGGFEQYF
>TRBJ1-5|TRBV7-9|.|.
CASQAWEYNQPQHF
>TRBJ2-2|TRBV5-1|once|TRBD2
CASSLGTSGLDTGELFF
>TRBJ1-2|TRBV25-1|.|TRBD1
CASESPGGGYTF
>TRBJ2-1|TRBV4-2|.|.
CASSWDLRDYNEQFF
>TRBJ1-5|TRBV28|.|TRBD1
CASSSGQGYQPQHF
>TRBJ2-7|TRBV6-5|.|TRBD1
CASSSDRGAPYEQYF
>TRBJ2-1|TRBV5-1|few|TRBD2
CASVSVTSVYNEQFF
>TRBJ2-3|TRBV28|.|TRBD2
CASSFERLAESTDTQYF
>TRBJ2-7|TRBV18|.|.
CASSQMADGVGEQYF
>TRBJ2-2|TRBV1|.|.
CTSSLGELSMGELFF
>TRBJ1-2|TRBV27|.|.
CASSPINRDTDGYTF
>TRBJ2-7|TRBV28|once|.
CASISGGQPREQYF
>TRBJ2-2|TRBV18|.|TRBD1
CASSSTGDTGELFF
>TRBJ1-1|TRBV5-1|.|.
CASSPGILNTEAFF
>TRBJ1-2|TRBV10-3|.|TRBD1
CAISSDRADGYTF
>TRBJ2-7|TRBV5-1|.|.
CASSSTPGAYEQYF
>TRBJ2-2|TRBV4-2|.|TRBD2
CASSQDPRLAGDTGELFF
>TRBJ2-4|TRBV15|once|TRBD2
CATRLRGLAANIQYF
>TRBJ1-3|TRBV7-6|.|.
CASTPTGGNTIYF
>TRBJ2-1|TRBV30|.|TRBD2
CAWMMWSGTTYNEQFF
>TRBJ1-3|TRBV15|.|.
CATSRAGTLRNTIYF
>TRBJ2-3|TRBV9|.|TRBD2
CASSVELAETDTQYF
>TRBJ2-5|TRBV7-2|once|.
CASRGLGETQYF
>TRBJ2-3|TRBV10-2|.|.
CASRRGVSTDTQYF
>TRBJ2-5|TRBV7-3|.|TRBD2
CASSLMSGLGETQYF
>TRBJ2-3|TRBV11-2|.|.
CASSLVRGLSTDTQYF
>TRBJ1-1|TRBV19|.|.
CASSMRSVGNTEAFF
>TRBJ2-2|TRBV19|once|TRBD2
CASAGREGLRTGELFF
>TRBJ2-1|TRBV30|.|.
CAWSAQQRIYNEQFF